This T cell receptor beta chain was sequenced in a study of blood T cell repertoires in COVID-19. Study at large: Collection of acute and convalescent COVID-19 samples took place in the United States, Italy and Spain. PBMCs, B-cell-depleted T cells, or T cells provided the cDNA or gDNA that made up the material.

V gave up 1 base and J gave up 5 bases; unmatched junction bases: 11. Per the germline V gene, CDR1 is GTSNPN and CDR2 is SVGIG (reference sequence). This CDR3 contains 16 residues. Authors' data handling: Amplification with reference gene primers provided the estimates of nucleated cell counts. Produced via immunoSEQ multiplex PCR; TCRdb's table is partial and in-frame only. V and J calls plus clone size are reproduced from that table; the DNA served to infer D and trimming. The sample holds 52,000 or so clones; 85% to 95% are singletons and the top ten take less than 4%. Material for sequencing was peripheral blood. The V gene is TRBV30, the J gene TRBJ2-3, with 8 bases aligning to TRBD2. This TCR was sampled from a man aged 50-60 years with acute or convalescent COVID-19. CDR3 in amino acids: CAWSAPGAGVGDTQYF. DNA of the CDR3: TGTGCCTGGAGTGCCCCCGGAGCGGGAGTTGGAGATACGCAGTATTTT. The full variable domain, completed using reference TRBV30 and TRBJ2-3, is SQTIHQWPATLVQPVGSPLSLECTVEGTSNPNLYWYRQAAGRGLQLLFYSVGIGQISSEVPQNLSASRPQDRQFILSSKKLLLSDSGFYLCAWSAPGAGVGDTQYFGPGTRLTVL.